This T cell receptor (beta chain) was documented in a study of regulatory T cells in long-lasting Graves disease (dated by TCRdb to the early 2020s). Study-level background: Newly diagnosed Graves' disease patients had taken antithyroid drugs for less than 3 months. This study used TCR sequencing and RNA sequencing of peripheral blood to compare persistent Graves' disease patients against newly diagnosed Graves' disease patients. The study was conducted in China and was registered as a clinical trial. A total of 35 or so samples were covered by TCR sequencing, comprising roughly 13 persistent and approximately 20 newly diagnosed Graves' disease patients. Beyond this particular receptor, the publication reports: Persistent patients shared more public clonotypes among themselves (2,741) than newly diagnosed patients did (more than 950). The authors acknowledged the small sample size as a limitation that may reduce accuracy. Because the primary lesion, thyroid tissue, could not be accessed, the study looked at peripheral blood alone. TRBV28, TRBJ1-2 and TRBJ2-5 were preferentially used in persistent disease, while TRBV20-1 and TRBJ2-1 were favored in newly diagnosed disease. Persistent Graves' disease patients showed lower TCR Shannon entropy and fewer highly expanded clones than newly diagnosed patients, suggesting clonal expansion. Only the TCR beta chain was sequenced and analyzed.

This clonotype came up many times. Its antigen target is currently unknown. The input lacks base qualities; no much larger clone sits a single base away. The germline V gene supplies CDR1 SNHLY and CDR2 FYNNEI. V gives up 6 bases and J gives up 7 bases, and the segment between their germline ends measures 12 bases. From the cysteine up to the phenylalanine, the CDR3 has a length of 13 residues. Just the 39-base CDR3 DNA is kept, in frame starting at base 1. This sample's time point label indicates: newly diagnosed GD, antithyroid drugs for less than 3 months. For both TCR sequencing and RNA sequencing, RNA was extracted from PBMCs in TRIzol. Graves' disease was diagnosed according to American Thyroid Association guidelines. Patients for the study were recruited at an endocrinology department in Xi'an, China. Each patient gave roughly 10 milliliters of peripheral blood, collected in an EDTA anticoagulant tube. Ficoll Paque Plus density gradient separation was used to isolate PBMCs, and no further T cell sorting was performed. An Agilent 2100 Bioanalyzer and agarose gel were used to check RNA quality, and a NanoDrop 2000 was used to measure RNA concentration.

Library construction relied on multiplex PCR. Sequenced on an Illumina HiSeq 4000. CDR3 regions were amplified by Arm-PCR with iRepertoire HTBI primers to construct TCR beta libraries. PCR products were gel purified before sequencing. Under the source paper's analysis protocol: Gene usage analysis of CDR3 amino acid clonotypes used the 55 to 65 TRBV and fewer than 15 TRBJ segments found across samples. Filtered high-quality paired reads were merged into contigs using COPE and FqMerger. BLAST was used to align contigs to IMGT TRBV, TRBD and TRBJ reference genes, with CDR3 defined following IMGT. Clonotypes above 0.1% frequency were classified as highly expanded clones. Shannon entropy served as the measure of repertoire diversity, while the Gini coefficient captured V-J evenness. A clonotype found in more than one individual was treated as public. TCRdb reran the public reads through fastp at Q25 and MiXCR, keeping productive beta chains. A single entry per CDR3 protein holds the most common genes and DNA from its merged rows. Clone size and V and J calls follow TCRdb, not the original study. Counted in this sample were 600,000 to 650,000 distinct CDR3 sequences; 15% to 20% of them appeared once. The biggest ten clones account for about 17% of the sample.

In addition, the sample was reused for a study of T cells in Graves' hyperthyroidism and ophthalmopathy. The second study, in turn, reports: Graves' hyperthyroidism was defined as stable when no progression to ophthalmopathy occurred over 18 months of follow-up. Hyperthyroidism patients were aged 18 to 65 years and newly diagnosed, with disease duration of less than 2 months. Any patient with an uncontrolled infection, another autoimmune disease, pregnancy or lactation was excluded. Diagnoses were based on clinical symptoms, serum thyroxine and TRAb, thyroid ultrasound and orbital computed tomography. A first-round RT-PCR of the TCR CDR3 used the HTBI primer set with the Qiagen OneStep RT-PCR kit. Most expanded thyroid clonotypes (frequency above 0.001) were also detected in blood, suggesting blood repertoires may reflect thyroid immune responses. A 13 V-J signature model separated ophthalmopathy from stable hyperthyroidism, with over 85% sensitivity and 81.08% specificity in cross-validation and 80%/75% in testing. During validation, the model predicted progression to ophthalmopathy a median of roughly six months ahead of onset, with approximately 70% sensitivity and 72.22% specificity. A discovery cohort of roughly 100 patients, 43 with Graves' ophthalmopathy and about 60 with stable Graves' hyperthyroidism, was used to find distinguishing TCR V-J signatures. Whether ophthalmopathy could be predicted prospectively was tested in an independent validation cohort made up of fewer than 20 hyperthyroidism patients plus 17 patients who later progressed to ophthalmopathy. The 75 to 100 discovery patients were divided at random into training and test sets in a 7:3 ratio. In addition, the study compared T-cell repertoires in thyroid tissue and in blood from five to seven Graves' hyperthyroidism patients. Following sampling, methimazole starting at 30 mg daily was given to hyperthyroidism patients, and high-dose intravenous methylprednisolone was given to ophthalmopathy patients. The libraries were constructed in a second round of multiplex PCR and then size-selected and purified. The libraries were sequenced on an Illumina HiSeq2000 using paired-end 100 bp reads. SOAPnuke was used to process the raw data, with reads discarded if the reads contained adapters or uncalled bases, had a mean Phred below 15, or lacked an exact constant-primer or identifier match. COPE v1.2.5 was used to merge high-quality paired reads, and clonotypes were defined as unique nucleotide sequences. MiTCR v1.1 was used to align the clonotypes against IMGT TRBV, TRBD and TRBJ reference segments. The analysis was restricted to V-J combinations with a frequency above 0.0001, which together covered 99.2% of the repertoires. The TCS score was defined as the ratio of F50 (clonal expansion) to E x V (chaos), calculated using BLOSUM62-based TCRdist between CDR3 peptides within each V-J. Welch's t-statistics and random forest reduced 514 V-J features to 10 to 15, which were used in a naive Bayes classifier (R e1071). No statistical method was used to fix the sample size in advance, and group allocation was not hidden from the investigators. TCR Vbeta CDR3 sequencing of roughly 140 peripheral blood samples (43 ophthalmopathy, roughly 72 hyperthyroidism and roughly 17 progressor patients) is reported in the paper.

The sequence derives from a woman in her twenties or thirties with Graves disease. Donor details come from another sample of the same person, matched by shared clones. Source: peripheral blood mononuclear cells (PBMCs), taken at new diagnosis, from a patient treated with antithyroid drugs. The V and J segments used are TRBV2 and TRBJ1-4, with no reliable assignment of the D segment. The CDR3 corresponds to CASRFQEGEKLFF. The nucleotides are TGTGCCAGCAGGTTCCAGGAGGGTGAAAAACTGTTTTTT.